This T cell receptor (beta chain) comes out of a study of neurological immune-mediated disorders. V was clipped by 3 bases and J by 0 bases, with 7 bases between them. There are 14 residues in the CDR3. The study's findings and limits: No link was found between any clinical or MRI feature and the multiple sclerosis repertoire cluster.

MiXCR, applied by TCRdb to the 5' RACE reads, yields one record per CDR3 protein. The sample records fewer than 90,000 distinct CDR3 sequences, around 5.2% being singletons. Concerning this clonotype itself: Antigen: not known. Possible read error: a much larger clone is one base away.

The TCR was taken from a man younger than 35 with multiple sclerosis. The chain employs TRBV12-3 or TRBV12-4 and TRBJ2-3; TRBD2 is a possible D gene (6 bases). The material sequenced was PBMCs. CDR3 residues: CASSLTRSTDTQYF. CDR3 in DNA: TGTGCCAGCAGTTTGACTAGAAGCACAGATACGCAGTATTTT.